This TCR beta chain was retrieved from a study of blood T cell repertoires in COVID-19. Study overall: The cDNA or gDNA used as material had been derived from T cells, B-cell-depleted T cells, or PBMCs.

The CDR3 contains 17 residues. The germline V gene has CDR1 SGHDT and CDR2 YYEEEE. V was clipped by 5 bases and J by 3 bases, with 23 bases between them. Enrolment of Seattle patients took place during active infection, and they were followed longitudinally. This clone occurred a few times. Per the original data handling: How many nucleated cells were present was estimated from reference gene primer amplification. Measured with immunoSEQ multiplex PCR; TCRdb has only the in-frame clones, and not every one. V and J calls and clone size are copied from that table; D and trimming were computed from the DNA. The sample includes about 440,000 clones, 88% of them seen just once.

The chain recombines TRBV5-6 with TRBJ1-2, with a tentative D call TRBD1 (6 bases). This receptor was obtained from a woman between 45 and 65 years old with COVID-19, enrolled during active disease. The sample taken for sequencing was peripheral blood. CDR3 sequence (DNA): TGTGCCAGCAGTTACGGGACAAGGGTGTCAAAGGACTATGGCTACACCTTC. Protein: CASSYGTRVSKDYGYTF.